This is a list of T cell receptor beta chains from one sample in a study of blood T cell repertoires in COVID-19. Profiling relied on immunoSEQ multiplex PCR, and the TCRdb table lists in-frame clones only, not all of them. The sample comprises fewer than 60,000 clones, 70% to 80% of which are singletons, and 25% rests with the top ten. Sequencing was carried out using peripheral blood. The receptor source for this set is a man aged 70-80 years with acute or convalescent COVID-19. Each CDR3 is given with its conserved first and last residue. The D gene is left open where the match is weak. Size values are once, few and many counts, or a class for expanded clones, and some rows have none.

V	J	size	D	CDR3	DNA
TRBV27	TRBJ1-2	-	-	CASSLRSGIYGYTF	TGTGCCAGCAGTTTACGATCAGGGATCTATGGCTACACCTTC
TRBV7-2	TRBJ2-7	-	TRBD2	CASSFSGRGYEQYF	TGTGCCAGCAGCTTTAGCGGGAGGGGGTACGAGCAGTACTTC
TRBV12-3/TRBV12-4	TRBJ1-6	-	-	CASSLQGSSPLHF	TGTGCCAGCAGTCTACAGGGAAGTTCACCCCTCCACTTT
TRBV6-5	TRBJ1-5	once	-	CASRAQESQPQHF	TGTGCCAGCAGGGCGCAGGAATCTCAGCCCCAGCATTTT
TRBV7-2	TRBJ1-6	-	TRBD1	CASSLSETGGAPLHF	TGTGCCAGCAGCTTATCGGAGACAGGGGGAGCTCCCCTCCACTTT
TRBV6-1	TRBJ2-6	few	TRBD1	CASSGTGASSGANVLTF	TGTGCCAGCAGTGGGACAGGGGCCAGCTCTGGGGCCAACGTCCTGACTTTC
TRBV30	TRBJ1-2	-	-	CASIRGWLTF	TGTGCCAGTATCAGGGGATGGCTCACCTTC
TRBV9	TRBJ2-1	-	TRBD2	CASSVAQASGQFF	TGTGCCAGCAGCGTAGCTCAGGCTAGCGGGCAGTTCTTC
TRBV20-1	TRBJ2-5	-	-	CSASAGRETQYF	TGCAGTGCTAGTGCAGGGAGGGAGACCCAGTACTTC
TRBV5-5	TRBJ2-3	-	TRBD1	CASSATGAPVDTQYF	TGTGCCAGCAGCGCGACAGGGGCCCCAGTAGATACGCAGTATTTT
TRBV2	TRBJ2-3	-	TRBD2	CASSEGVSGGWTDTQYF	TGTGCCAGCAGTGAAGGTGTTAGCGGGGGATGGACAGATACGCAGTATTTT
TRBV2	TRBJ2-1	-	-	CASSEAPGSSYNEQFF	TGTGCCAGCAGTGAAGCTCCGGGGAGCTCCTACAATGAGCAGTTCTTC
TRBV6-2/TRBV6-3	TRBJ2-3	-	TRBD2	CASSYPGVAGDTDTQYF	TGTGCCAGCAGTTACCCGGGAGTAGCGGGAGACACAGATACGCAGTATTTT
TRBV27	TRBJ2-7	-	TRBD2	CASSPQTSGSYEQYF	TGTGCCAGCAGCCCCCAGACTAGCGGGTCCTACGAGCAGTACTTC
TRBV6-1	TRBJ1-5	few	-	CASSELYQPQHF	TGTGCCAGCAGTGAATTATATCAGCCCCAGCATTTT
TRBV5-1	TRBJ1-3	-	-	CASSLGQVDSGNTIYF	TGCGCCAGCAGCTTGGGGCAGGTTGATTCTGGAAACACCATATATTTT
TRBV29-1	TRBJ1-1	once	-	CSVQDTGRAEAFF	TGCAGCGTCCAAGATACAGGGAGGGCTGAAGCTTTCTTT
TRBV14	TRBJ2-2	-	-	CASSQDIGGELFF	TGTGCCAGCAGCCAAGACATCGGCGGGGAGCTGTTTTTT
TRBV12-5	TRBJ1-2	-	TRBD1	CASGLVTGGLGYGYTF	TGTGCTAGTGGTTTGGTGACAGGGGGCCTAGGCTATGGCTACACCTTC
TRBV30	TRBJ2-1	-	TRBD2	CAWSTTSGNEQFF	TGTGCCTGGAGTACAACTAGCGGCAATGAGCAGTTCTTC
TRBV2	TRBJ2-1	-	-	CASSGGRGRSYNEQFF	TGTGCCAGCAGTGGGGGGAGGGGGAGGTCCTACAATGAGCAGTTCTTC
TRBV4-3	TRBJ2-7	-	-	CASSQGRAGSYEQYF	TGCGCCAGCAGCCAAGGCAGGGCAGGCTCCTACGAGCAGTACTTC
TRBV18	TRBJ2-6	-	-	CASSLGRYSGANVLTF	TGTGCCAGCTCATTGGGCCGATACTCTGGGGCCAACGTCCTGACTTTC
TRBV4-2	TRBJ2-4	-	TRBD2	CASSQDRGTGGNIQYF	TGTGCCAGCAGCCAAGATAGGGGTACGGGAGGAAACATTCAGTACTTC
TRBV6-5	TRBJ2-7	-	TRBD1	CASSYSAAGGHEQYF	TGTGCCAGCAGTTACTCGGCCGCAGGGGGACACGAGCAGTACTTC
TRBV5-4	TRBJ1-1	-	TRBD1	CASSRDRDTEAFF	TGTGCCAGCAGCCGGGACAGGGACACTGAAGCTTTCTTT
TRBV4-2	TRBJ2-1	-	TRBD1	CASSLSGGTGGINEQFF	TGTGCCAGCAGCCTTTCAGGCGGCACAGGGGGGATCAATGAGCAGTTCTTC
TRBV5-4	TRBJ2-1	once	TRBD2	CASSLVLAGDHEQFF	TGTGCCAGCAGCTTGGTACTAGCGGGAGACCATGAGCAGTTCTTC
TRBV25-1	TRBJ2-7	few	-	CASSPYGRSSYEQYF	TGTGCCAGCAGCCCTTACGGTCGAAGCTCCTACGAGCAGTACTTC
TRBV13	TRBJ1-1	-	-	CASSLWQYTEAFF	TGTGCCAGCAGCTTATGGCAGTACACTGAAGCTTTCTTT
TRBV20-1	TRBJ2-7	few	-	CSASVPEADEQYF	TGCAGTGCTAGTGTTCCCGAGGCCGACGAGCAGTACTTC
TRBV5-1	TRBJ2-6	-	TRBD1	CASSLLRGRGLSGANVLTF	TGCGCCAGCAGCTTGTTGAGGGGGCGAGGCCTCTCTGGGGCCAACGTCCTGACTTTC
TRBV28	TRBJ2-7	-	TRBD1	CASSSSTGGGLAYEQYF	TGTGCCAGCAGTTCGTCGACAGGGGGAGGCCTGGCCTACGAGCAGTACTTC
TRBV7-2	TRBJ2-3	-	TRBD2	CASSLFPLAGGPRDTQYF	TGTGCCAGCAGCTTATTCCCGCTAGCGGGGGGGCCTAGAGATACGCAGTATTTT
TRBV5-1	TRBJ2-7	-	TRBD1	CASSSRQGTYEQYF	TGCGCCAGCAGCTCCCGACAGGGAACCTACGAGCAGTACTTC
TRBV30	TRBJ1-5	-	-	CAWSVSSRQINQPQHF	TGTGCCTGGAGTGTAAGTTCTCGACAGATCAATCAGCCCCAGCATTTT